These T cell receptor beta chains were read from a single sample in a study of blood T cell repertoires in COVID-19. Clones were sequenced by immunoSEQ multiplex PCR, and TCRdb holds only the in-frame ones, with some missing. The table lists about 220,000 clones, 88% of them singletons. Sample: PBMCs or T cells enriched from blood (not recorded which). Receptors were obtained from a woman aged 25 to 39 who had recovered from COVID-19. CDR3s include the opening cysteine and the closing phenylalanine or tryptophan. The D gene is left open where the match is weak. Only some rows state a clone size, as once, few, many or a class for expanded clones.

cdr3_nt: TGCGCCAGCAGCTTAGATACAGGATCCGGGGAGCTGTTTTTT
cdr3_aa: CASSLDTGSGELFF
d_call: .
clone_size: few
v_call: TRBV5-1
j_call: TRBJ2-2
cdr3_length: 14

cdr3_nt: TGTGCCATCAGTGAGCCGGACTATGGCTACACCTTC
cdr3_aa: CAISEPDYGYTF
d_call: .
clone_size: .
v_call: TRBV10-3
j_call: TRBJ1-2
cdr3_length: 12

cdr3_nt: TGTGCCAGCAGCTTAGAGCCCCAGGGGGAAGGCTATGGCTACACCTTC
cdr3_aa: CASSLEPQGEGYGYTF
d_call: TRBD1
clone_size: few
v_call: TRBV7-9
j_call: TRBJ1-2
cdr3_length: 16

cdr3_nt: TGTGCCAGCAGCTCTATTGGAGGTTTGCAGTACTTC
cdr3_aa: CASSSIGGLQYF
d_call: .
clone_size: .
v_call: TRBV7-6
j_call: TRBJ2-7
cdr3_length: 12

cdr3_nt: TGTGCCAGCAGTGAAGCTCAGACAGGGGGGAGCGAAAAACTGTTTTTT
cdr3_aa: CASSEAQTGGSEKLFF
d_call: TRBD1
clone_size: .
v_call: TRBV2
j_call: TRBJ1-4
cdr3_length: 16

cdr3_nt: TGTGCCAGCAGCTTACCGGGTGGGGAGACCCAGTACTTC
cdr3_aa: CASSLPGGETQYF
d_call: .
clone_size: .
v_call: TRBV7-9
j_call: TRBJ2-5
cdr3_length: 13

cdr3_nt: TGTGCCAGCAGCCTAAACACCGGGGAGCTGTTTTTT
cdr3_aa: CASSLNTGELFF
d_call: .
clone_size: once
v_call: TRBV6-5
j_call: TRBJ2-2
cdr3_length: 12

cdr3_nt: TGTGCCAGCAGTTACTCGACGGGGGGCCGGGGCACCGGGGAGCTGTTTTTT
cdr3_aa: CASSYSTGGRGTGELFF
d_call: .
clone_size: .
v_call: TRBV6-2/TRBV6-3
j_call: TRBJ2-2
cdr3_length: 17

cdr3_nt: TGCGCCAGCAGCTTGGATACAGGGAACTATGGCTACACCTTC
cdr3_aa: CASSLDTGNYGYTF
d_call: .
clone_size: .
v_call: TRBV5-1
j_call: TRBJ1-2
cdr3_length: 14

cdr3_nt: TGCGCCAGCAGCCAAGGGTCGGTGGGACAGGGTAAAACTAACTATGGCTACACCTTC
cdr3_aa: CASSQGSVGQGKTNYGYTF
d_call: TRBD1
clone_size: .
v_call: TRBV4-1
j_call: TRBJ1-2
cdr3_length: 19

cdr3_nt: TGTGCCAGCAGTTACACACAGGGAACCTACGAGCAGTACTTC
cdr3_aa: CASSYTQGTYEQYF
d_call: .
clone_size: .
v_call: TRBV6-5
j_call: TRBJ2-7
cdr3_length: 14

cdr3_nt: TGTGCCAGCAGCTTACGACAGGGCGGCTATGGCTACACCTTC
cdr3_aa: CASSLRQGGYGYTF
d_call: TRBD1
clone_size: .
v_call: TRBV7-6
j_call: TRBJ1-2
cdr3_length: 14

cdr3_nt: TGCGCCAGCAGCCAAGAAATAACGGGACTAGCGGAATACGAGCAGTACTTC
cdr3_aa: CASSQEITGLAEYEQYF
d_call: TRBD2
clone_size: .
v_call: TRBV4-3
j_call: TRBJ2-7
cdr3_length: 17

cdr3_nt: TGTGCCAGTAGCCCGCGGACAGGGACTAATGAAAAACTGTTTTTT
cdr3_aa: CASSPRTGTNEKLFF
d_call: TRBD1
clone_size: .
v_call: TRBV19
j_call: TRBJ1-4
cdr3_length: 15

cdr3_nt: TGTGCCAGCAGCTCTGACAGGGGGAGCCCCAACTATGGCTACACCTTC
cdr3_aa: CASSSDRGSPNYGYTF
d_call: TRBD1
clone_size: .
v_call: TRBV5-4
j_call: TRBJ1-2
cdr3_length: 16

cdr3_nt: TGTGCCAGTAGTATCTCTCTCAGGCAGGGGGCAGGTGAGAGCACTGAAGCTTTCTTT
cdr3_aa: CASSISLRQGAGESTEAFF
d_call: TRBD1
clone_size: .
v_call: TRBV19
j_call: TRBJ1-1
cdr3_length: 19

cdr3_nt: TGTGCCAGCAGTACTACCGGGACAGGGATTTCACCCCTCCACTTT
cdr3_aa: CASSTTGTGISPLHF
d_call: TRBD1
clone_size: .
v_call: TRBV6-2/TRBV6-3
j_call: TRBJ1-6
cdr3_length: 15

cdr3_nt: TGTGCCAGCAGCCATGGAACAGGGGGCGCAGGTGGCTACACCTTC
cdr3_aa: CASSHGTGGAGGYTF
d_call: TRBD1
clone_size: .
v_call: TRBV4-2
j_call: TRBJ1-2
cdr3_length: 15

cdr3_nt: TGTGCCAGCAGCCGCTCAGACAGGGGAGGGAATTCACCCCTCCACTTT
cdr3_aa: CASSRSDRGGNSPLHF
d_call: TRBD1
clone_size: .
v_call: TRBV28
j_call: TRBJ1-6
cdr3_length: 16

cdr3_nt: TGTGCCAGTAGTACCCCGGGACTTGTCACTGAAGCTTTCTTT
cdr3_aa: CASSTPGLVTEAFF
d_call: .
clone_size: .
v_call: TRBV19
j_call: TRBJ1-1
cdr3_length: 14

cdr3_nt: TGCAGCGCCGATGGACAGGTGGGCTATGGCTACACCTTC
cdr3_aa: CSADGQVGYGYTF
d_call: TRBD1
clone_size: .
v_call: TRBV29-1
j_call: TRBJ1-2
cdr3_length: 13

cdr3_nt: TGTGCCAGCAGCCTGAGGTCCGATGAAAAACTGTTTTTT
cdr3_aa: CASSLRSDEKLFF
d_call: .
clone_size: .
v_call: TRBV3-1/TRBV3-2
j_call: TRBJ1-4
cdr3_length: 13

cdr3_nt: TGTGCCAGCAGCCCCACAGGGAACGGAAACACCATATATTTT
cdr3_aa: CASSPTGNGNTIYF
d_call: .
clone_size: .
v_call: TRBV28
j_call: TRBJ1-3
cdr3_length: 14

cdr3_nt: TGTGCCAGCAGTTACTCGACAGGGGCCCTGTACGAGCAGTACTTC
cdr3_aa: CASSYSTGALYEQYF
d_call: TRBD1
clone_size: .
v_call: TRBV6-5
j_call: TRBJ2-7
cdr3_length: 15

cdr3_nt: TGTGCCAGCAGCACCCCGGGGGGGCCAGGCACAGATACGCAGTATTTT
cdr3_aa: CASSTPGGPGTDTQYF
d_call: TRBD2
clone_size: .
v_call: TRBV7-6
j_call: TRBJ2-3
cdr3_length: 16

cdr3_nt: TGTGCCAGTACCGACCGGACAGGGAATTCACCCCTCCACTTT
cdr3_aa: CASTDRTGNSPLHF
d_call: TRBD1
clone_size: .
v_call: TRBV19
j_call: TRBJ1-6
cdr3_length: 14

cdr3_nt: TGTGCCAGCAGTGAGGGCCCCCTTTCTAGCGGGGGCCAGGAGACCCAGTACTTC
cdr3_aa: CASSEGPLSSGGQETQYF
d_call: TRBD2
clone_size: .
v_call: TRBV2
j_call: TRBJ2-5
cdr3_length: 18

cdr3_nt: TGTGCCAGCAGCCCCCAGGGAGGGGAGTACGAGCAGTACTTC
cdr3_aa: CASSPQGGEYEQYF
d_call: TRBD2
clone_size: .
v_call: TRBV11-3
j_call: TRBJ2-7
cdr3_length: 14

cdr3_nt: TGTGCCAGCAGCTTGGACCGGTTTGCTGAAGCTTTCTTT
cdr3_aa: CASSLDRFAEAFF
d_call: .
clone_size: .
v_call: TRBV5-6
j_call: TRBJ1-1
cdr3_length: 13

cdr3_nt: TGTGCCAGCAGCTCACAGGGAATTGGAAACACCATATATTTT
cdr3_aa: CASSSQGIGNTIYF
d_call: .
clone_size: .
v_call: TRBV7-2
j_call: TRBJ1-3
cdr3_length: 14

cdr3_nt: TGTGCCAGCAGCCGGGGTGGGACATTAGGGAACACTGAAGCTTTCTTT
cdr3_aa: CASSRGGTLGNTEAFF
d_call: .
clone_size: .
v_call: TRBV7-8
j_call: TRBJ1-1
cdr3_length: 16